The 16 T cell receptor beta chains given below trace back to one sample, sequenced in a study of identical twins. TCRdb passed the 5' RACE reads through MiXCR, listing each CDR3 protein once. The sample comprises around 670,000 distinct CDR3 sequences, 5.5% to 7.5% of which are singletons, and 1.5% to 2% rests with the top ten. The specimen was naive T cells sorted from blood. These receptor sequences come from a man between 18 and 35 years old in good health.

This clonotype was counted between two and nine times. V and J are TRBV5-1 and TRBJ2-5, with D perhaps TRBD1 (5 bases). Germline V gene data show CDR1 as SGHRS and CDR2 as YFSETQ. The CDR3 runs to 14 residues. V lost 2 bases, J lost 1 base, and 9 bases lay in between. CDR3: CASSLKQAQETQYF. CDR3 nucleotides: TGCGCCAGCAGCTTAAAACAGGCCCAAGAGACCCAGTACTTC.

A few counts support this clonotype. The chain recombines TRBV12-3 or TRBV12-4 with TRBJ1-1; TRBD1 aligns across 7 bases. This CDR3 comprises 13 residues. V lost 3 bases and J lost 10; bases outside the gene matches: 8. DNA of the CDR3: TGTGCCAGCAGTTTTATCCAGGGGGACGGAGCTTTCTTT. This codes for CASSFIQGDGAFF.

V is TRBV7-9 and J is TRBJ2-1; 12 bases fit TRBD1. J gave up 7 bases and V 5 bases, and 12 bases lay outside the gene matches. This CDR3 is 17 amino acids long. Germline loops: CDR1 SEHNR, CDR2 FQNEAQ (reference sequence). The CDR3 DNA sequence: TGTGCCAGCAGCCCCGTTTCAGCGGGACAGGGGGCGAATGAGCAGTTCTTC. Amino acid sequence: CASSPVSAGQGANEQFF.

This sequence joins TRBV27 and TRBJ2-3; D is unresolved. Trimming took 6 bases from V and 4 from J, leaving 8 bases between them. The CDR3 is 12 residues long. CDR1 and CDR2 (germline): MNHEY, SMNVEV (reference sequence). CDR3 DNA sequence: TGTGCCAGCAGCCGATTCCCAGATACGCAGTATTTT. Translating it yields CASSRFPDTQYF.

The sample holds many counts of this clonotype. DNA of the CDR3: TGTGCCACCAGTGATTTTAATGGGAACACCGGGGAGCTGTTTTTT. Protein sequence: CATSDFNGNTGELFF. This chain joins TRBV24-1 and TRBJ2-2; D is unresolved. The CDR3 extends over 15 amino acids. The V gene lost 1 base and the J gene lost 1 base, with 6 bases spanning the gap. The germline V gene encodes CDR1 KGHDR and CDR2 SFDVKD.

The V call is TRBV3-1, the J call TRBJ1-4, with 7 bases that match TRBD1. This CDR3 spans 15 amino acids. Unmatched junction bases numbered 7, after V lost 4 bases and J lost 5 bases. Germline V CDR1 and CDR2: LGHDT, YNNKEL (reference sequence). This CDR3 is CASSLRDSGNEKLFF. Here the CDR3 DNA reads TGTGCCAGCAGCCTACGGGACAGCGGGAATGAAAAACTGTTTTTT.

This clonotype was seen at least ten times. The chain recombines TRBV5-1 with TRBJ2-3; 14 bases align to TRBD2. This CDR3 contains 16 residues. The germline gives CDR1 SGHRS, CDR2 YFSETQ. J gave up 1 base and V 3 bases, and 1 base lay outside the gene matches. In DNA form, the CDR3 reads TGCGCCAGCAGCTGGGGACTAGCGGGAGGCACAGATACGCAGTATTTT. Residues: CASSWGLAGGTDTQYF.

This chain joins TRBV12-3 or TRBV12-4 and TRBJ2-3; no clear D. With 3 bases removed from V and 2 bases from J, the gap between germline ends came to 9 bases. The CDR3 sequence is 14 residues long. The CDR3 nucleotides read TGTGCCAGCAGTTTCCTCACGTCCACAGATACGCAGTATTTT. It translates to CASSFLTSTDTQYF.

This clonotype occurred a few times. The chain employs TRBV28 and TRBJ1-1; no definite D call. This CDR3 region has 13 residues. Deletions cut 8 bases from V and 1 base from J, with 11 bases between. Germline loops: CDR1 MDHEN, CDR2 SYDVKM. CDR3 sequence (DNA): TGTGCCAGCCACTGGAATGGGAACACTGAAGCTTTCTTT. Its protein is CASHWNGNTEAFF.

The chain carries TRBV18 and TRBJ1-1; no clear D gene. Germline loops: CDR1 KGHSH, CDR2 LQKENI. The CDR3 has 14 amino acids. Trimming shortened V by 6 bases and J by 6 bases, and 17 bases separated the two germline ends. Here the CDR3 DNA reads TGTGCCAGCTCGCGTCAGGAGAGGAGGGCTGAAGCTTTCTTT. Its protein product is CASSRQERRAEAFF.

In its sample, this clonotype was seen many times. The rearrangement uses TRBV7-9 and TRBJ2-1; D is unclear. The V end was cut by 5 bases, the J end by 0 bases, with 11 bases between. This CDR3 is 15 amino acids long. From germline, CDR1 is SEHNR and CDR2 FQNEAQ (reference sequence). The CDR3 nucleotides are TGTGCCAGCAGCCAAACAGAGGCCTCCTACAATGAGCAGTTCTTC. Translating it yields CASSQTEASYNEQFF.

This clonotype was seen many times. The CDR3 DNA sequence: TGTGCCAGCTCACCACCGGTGCGGCTGCCTTACAATGAGCAGTTCTTC. Its translation is CASSPPVRLPYNEQFF. The V gene is TRBV18, the J gene TRBJ2-1; D uncertain. Per germline, CDR1 KGHSH and CDR2 LQKENI. This CDR3 is 16 amino acids long. V lost 0 bases to trimming and J lost 4 bases, with 13 bases between them.

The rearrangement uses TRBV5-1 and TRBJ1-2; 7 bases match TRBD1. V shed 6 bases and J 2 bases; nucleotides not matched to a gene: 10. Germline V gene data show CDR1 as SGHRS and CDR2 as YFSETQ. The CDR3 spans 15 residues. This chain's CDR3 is CASTLLAGQNYGYTF. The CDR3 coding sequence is TGCGCCAGCACTCTTTTAGCGGGACAGAACTATGGCTACACCTTC.

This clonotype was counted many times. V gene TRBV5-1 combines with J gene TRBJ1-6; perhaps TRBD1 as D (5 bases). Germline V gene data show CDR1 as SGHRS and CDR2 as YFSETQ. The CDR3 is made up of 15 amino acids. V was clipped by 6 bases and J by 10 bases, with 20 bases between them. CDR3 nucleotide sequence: TGCGCCAGCACCCGAACCGGGACCGACGGATCACCCCTCCACTTT. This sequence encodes CASTRTGTDGSPLHF. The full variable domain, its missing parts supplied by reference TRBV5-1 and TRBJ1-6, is KAGVTQTPRYLIKTRGQQVTLSCSPISGHRSVSWYQQTPGQGLQFLFEYFSETQRNKGNFPGRFSGRQFSNSRSEMNVSTLELGDSALYLCASTRTGTDGSPLHFGNGTRLTVT.

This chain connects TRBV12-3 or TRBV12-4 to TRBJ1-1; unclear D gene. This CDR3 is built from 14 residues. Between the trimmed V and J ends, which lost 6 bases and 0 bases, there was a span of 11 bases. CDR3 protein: CASRRAGVNTEAFF. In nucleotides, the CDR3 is TGTGCCAGCAGAAGGGCAGGAGTGAACACTGAAGCTTTCTTT.

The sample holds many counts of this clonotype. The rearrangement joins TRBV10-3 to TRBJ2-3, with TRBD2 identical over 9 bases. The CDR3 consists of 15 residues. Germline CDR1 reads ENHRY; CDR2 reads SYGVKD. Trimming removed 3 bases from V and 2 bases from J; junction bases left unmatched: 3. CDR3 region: CAISDPSGITDTQYF. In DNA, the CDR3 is TGTGCCATCAGTGACCCTAGCGGGATCACAGATACGCAGTATTTT.